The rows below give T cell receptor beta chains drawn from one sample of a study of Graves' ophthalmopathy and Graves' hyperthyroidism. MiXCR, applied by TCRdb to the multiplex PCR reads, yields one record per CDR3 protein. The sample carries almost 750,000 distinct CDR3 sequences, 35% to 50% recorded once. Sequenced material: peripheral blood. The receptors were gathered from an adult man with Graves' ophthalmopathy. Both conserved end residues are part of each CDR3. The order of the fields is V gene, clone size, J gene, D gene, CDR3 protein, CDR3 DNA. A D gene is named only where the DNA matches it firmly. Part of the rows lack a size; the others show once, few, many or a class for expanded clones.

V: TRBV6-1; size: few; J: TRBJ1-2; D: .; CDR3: CASSFTGTSYGYTF; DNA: TGTGCCAGCAGTTTTACCGGGACATCCTATGGCTACACCTTC
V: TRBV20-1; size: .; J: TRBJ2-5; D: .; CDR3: CSARDSQYF; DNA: TGCAGTGCTAGAGATTCCCAGTACTTC
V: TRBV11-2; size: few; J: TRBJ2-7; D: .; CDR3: CASRVNTGRASEQYF; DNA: TGTGCCAGCAGGGTGAACACAGGGAGGGCGAGCGAGCAGTACTTC
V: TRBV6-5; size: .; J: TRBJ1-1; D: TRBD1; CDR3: CASSPWGTANTEAFF; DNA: TGTGCCAGCAGTCCCTGGGGGACAGCGAACACTGAAGCTTTCTTT
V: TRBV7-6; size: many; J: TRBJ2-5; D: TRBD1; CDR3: CASSLTYRGQETQYF; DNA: TGTGCCAGCAGCTTGACTTACAGGGGCCAAGAGACCCAGTACTTC
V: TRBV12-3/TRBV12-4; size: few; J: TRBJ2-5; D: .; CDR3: CASRRQDSQETQYF; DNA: TGTGCCAGCAGAAGACAGGACAGCCAAGAGACCCAGTACTTC
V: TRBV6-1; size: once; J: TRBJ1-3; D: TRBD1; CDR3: CASRKTGGSGNTIYF; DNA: TGTGCCAGCAGAAAAACAGGGGGGAGTGGAAACACCATATATTTT
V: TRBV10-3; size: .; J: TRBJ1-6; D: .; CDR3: CAISPQGNSPLHF; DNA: TGTGCCATCAGCCCACAGGGAAATTCACCCCTCCACTTT
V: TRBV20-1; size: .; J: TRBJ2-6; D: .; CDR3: CSARDTERLTRSGANVLTF; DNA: TGCAGTGCTAGAGATACGGAACGCCTTACGCGTTCTGGGGCCAACGTCCTGACTTTC
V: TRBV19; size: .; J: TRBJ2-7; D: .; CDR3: CASSRRGAAYEQYF; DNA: TGTGCCAGTAGTCGTCGGGGTGCAGCCTACGAGCAGTACTTC
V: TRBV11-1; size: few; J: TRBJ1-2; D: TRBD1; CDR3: CASSQASTGGNYGYTF; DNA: TGTGCCAGCAGCCAAGCCTCGACAGGGGGAAACTATGGCTACACCTTC
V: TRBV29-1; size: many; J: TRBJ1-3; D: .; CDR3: CSVGQGYSGNTIYF; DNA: TGCAGCGTTGGCCAGGGGTACTCCGGAAACACCATATATTTT
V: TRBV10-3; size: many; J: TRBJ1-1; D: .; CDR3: CAIKSVSANTEAFF; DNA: TGTGCCATCAAGAGCGTATCAGCGAACACTGAAGCTTTCTTT
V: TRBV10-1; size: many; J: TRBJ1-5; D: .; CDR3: CASSDLRQNNQPQHF; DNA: TGCGCCAGCAGTGACCTTAGACAGAACAATCAGCCCCAGCATTTT